Presented here are 24 T cell receptor beta chains from one specimen sequenced in a study of blood T cell repertoires in COVID-19. Assay: immunoSEQ multiplex PCR; the TCRdb copy retains only in-frame clones and omits some. The table lists some 250,000 clones, roughly 90% of them singletons. The sample comprised PBMCs or T cells enriched from blood (not recorded which). These receptors were taken from a woman aged 35 to 49 with acute COVID-19.

This chain connects TRBV4-1 to TRBJ1-2; D is possibly TRBD1 (5 bases). With 3 bases removed from V and 4 bases from J, the gap between germline ends came to 12 bases. CDR1 is MGHRA and CDR2 is YSYEKL in the germline V gene. This CDR3 spans 14 amino acids. CDR3 region: CASSQAQGPYGYTF. In nucleotides, the CDR3 is TGCGCCAGCAGCCAGGCCCAGGGCCCCTATGGCTACACCTTC.

This clone appeared many times. The genes are TRBV4-1 and TRBJ2-2; possible D gene TRBD2, 5 bases. The germline V and J ends were trimmed by 1 base and 0 bases, with 12 bases remaining between them. Germline CDR1 reads MGHRA; CDR2 reads YSYEKL. This CDR3 is 17 amino acids long. CDR3 residues: CASSQVPGFTNTGELFF. CDR3 in DNA: TGCGCCAGCAGCCAAGTCCCGGGATTTACGAACACCGGGGAGCTGTTTTTT.

As for this clone: The same CDR3 arises from other DNA sequences in this sample as well. The chain uses TRBV12-3 or TRBV12-4 and TRBJ1-1, with D tentatively TRBD1 (6 bases). Trimming took off 5 bases at V and 3 bases at J, with 10 bases between the two ends. CDR3 length: 13 amino acids. The CDR3 DNA reads TGTGCCAGCAGTCCTACAGGGTACACTGAAGCTTTCTTT. Its protein product is CASSPTGYTEAFF.

The chain couples TRBV6-2 or TRBV6-3 to TRBJ2-1, with TRBD2 as a possible D gene (5 bases). There are 16 residues in the CDR3. Trimming stripped 2 bases from V and 8 bases from J, with 19 bases between. The germline V gene has CDR1 MNHEY and CDR2 SVGEGT. CDR3 protein: CASSYGRTWQRDEQFF. The CDR3 nucleotides read TGTGCCAGCAGTTACGGACGGACTTGGCAAAGGGATGAGCAGTTCTTC.

The CDR3 region has the DNA TGTGCCACCAGTAGCGTGGCAGCGGGAGGACCCTACAATGAGCAGTTCTTC. This encodes CATSSVAAGGPYNEQFF. This sequence joins TRBV24-1 and TRBJ2-1, with 9 nucleotides matching TRBD2. The V and J ends lost 6 bases and 2 bases, in that order; junction bases with no gene match: 10. CDR1 KGHDR and CDR2 SFDVKD come from the germline V gene. The CDR3 spans 17 residues.

The chain carries TRBV13 and TRBJ2-5; 8 bases are a match to TRBD2. The CDR3 has 17 residues. J lost 0 bases, V lost 1 base, and 7 bases had no gene match. Germline-derived CDR1 and CDR2 are PRHDT and FYEKMQ (reference sequence). For the CDR3, the DNA is TGTGCCAGCAGCTTAGTTTTCAGCGGGAGCAACCAAGAGACCCAGTACTTC. Residues: CASSLVFSGSNQETQYF. Drawing the rest from reference TRBV13 and TRBJ2-5, the complete variable domain is AAGVIQSPRHLIKEKRETATLKCYPIPRHDTVYWYQQGPGQDPQFLISFYEKMQSDKGSIPDRFSAQQFSDYHSELNMSSLELGDSALYFCASSLVFSGSNQETQYFGPGTRLLVL.

The CDR3 loop is CASSARATDTQYF. The CDR3, as DNA: TGTGCCAGCAGCGCCAGGGCCACAGATACGCAGTATTTT. The rearrangement links TRBV7-2 to TRBJ2-3; tentative D call: TRBD1 (5 bases). V dropped 5 bases and J dropped 2 bases, with 8 bases sitting between them. In germline, CDR1 is SGHTA, CDR2 FQGNSA. The CDR3 spans 13 residues.

The rearrangement uses TRBV4-1 and TRBJ1-5; D is perhaps TRBD1 (5 bases). V was clipped by 1 base and J by 6 bases, with 10 bases between them. The CDR3 runs to 14 residues. CDR1 and CDR2 from the germline V gene are MGHRA and YSYEKL. The DNA of the CDR3 is TGCGCCAGCAGCCAAGTGATCGGGGGTCAGCCCCAGCATTTT. It specifies CASSQVIGGQPQHF.

The J gene is TRBJ1-1, the V gene TRBV6-2 or TRBV6-3, with 7 bases fitting TRBD1. The CDR3 loop spans 14 amino acids. Germline CDR1 reads MNHEY; CDR2 reads SVGEGT. Germline trimming cut 2 bases from V and 1 base from J; bases unmatched to any gene: 1. The CDR3 sequence is CASSYRTGNTEAFF. In DNA, the CDR3 is TGTGCCAGCAGTTACCGGACAGGGAACACTGAAGCTTTCTTT.

The J gene is TRBJ1-2, the V gene TRBV5-1; TRBD1 might be the D (5 bases). From germline, CDR1 is SGHRS and CDR2 YFSETQ. This CDR3 has 17 amino acids. V was shortened by 4 bases and J by 5 bases, with 24 bases between the two germline ends. Written as DNA, the CDR3 is TGCGCCAGCAGCAGGGACTCGGGAAAAACCCTCTTGTATGGCTACACCTTC. Its protein is CASSRDSGKTLLYGYTF.

This clone was detected only once. The rearrangement joins TRBV6-4 to TRBJ2-5, with 7 bases lining up with TRBD1. V shed 2 bases, J shed 6 bases, and the junction held 15 bases outside the gene matches. The germline V gene encodes CDR1 MRHNA and CDR2 SNTAGT. The CDR3 consists of 17 residues. The CDR3 DNA sequence: TGTGCCAGCAGTGACACATGTCAGACAGGGAAGAGAAAGACCCAGTACTTC. It is translated as CASSDTCQTGKRKTQYF.

The chain couples TRBV6-4 to TRBJ1-6; D ambiguous. V was pared by 3 bases and J by 6 bases, with 6 bases between. This CDR3 is 13 amino acids long. Germline assignment: CDR1 MRHNA and CDR2 SNTAGT. This CDR3 reads CASSEVSNSPLHF. The DNA for the CDR3 is TGTGCCAGCAGTGAAGTCAGTAATTCACCCCTCCACTTT.

The rearrangement uses TRBV5-1 and TRBJ2-1; D not certain. The CDR3 runs 15 residues. Germline CDR1 SGHRS, CDR2 YFSETQ. V was cut by 4 bases and J by 8 bases, with 19 bases left in between. CDR3 sequence reads: CASSPKMTLQDEQFF. The CDR3 nucleotides read TGCGCCAGCAGCCCTAAAATGACACTTCAGGATGAGCAGTTCTTC.

In the case of this clone: Other DNA sequences of this sample code for an identical CDR3. V is TRBV18 and J is TRBJ2-3, with 9 bases matching TRBD1. The CDR3 runs 15 residues. Germline CDR1 reads KGHSH; CDR2 reads LQKENI. With 3 bases clipped from V and 2 bases from J, the junction kept 3 bases outside the gene matches. The CDR3 reads CASSPGTGPTDTQYF. The DNA of the CDR3 is TGTGCCAGCTCACCTGGGACAGGGCCCACAGATACGCAGTATTTT.

The J gene is TRBJ1-4, the V gene TRBV20-1; D gene unclear. The germline V gene has CDR1 DFQATT and CDR2 SNEGSKA (reference sequence). V was cut by 2 bases and J by 8 bases, with 6 bases left in between. The CDR3 is 11 residues long. CDR3 sequence (DNA): TGCAGTGCTAGAAACGAGGAAAAACTGTTTTTT. This gives the protein CSARNEEKLFF.

This clone occurred a few times. The chain links TRBV30 to TRBJ2-2; 7 bases map to TRBD2. Losses at the gene ends were 4 bases for V and 2 bases for J; bases not matched to a gene: 4. The CDR3 contains 14 residues. CDR1 and CDR2 from the germline V gene are GTSNPN and SVGIG (reference sequence). The CDR3: CAWNGGGNTGELFF. CDR3 nucleotide sequence: TGTGCCTGGAATGGGGGGGGAAACACCGGGGAGCTGTTTTTT.

The rearrangement uses TRBV7-9 and TRBJ2-5; a possible D gene is TRBD1 (6 bases). CDR1 SEHNR and CDR2 FQNEAQ come from the germline V gene (reference sequence). V lost 1 base and J lost 9, with 15 bases in between. CDR3 size: 14 residues. CDR3 residues: CASSLGRDTRAQYF. The CDR3 DNA reads as TGTGCCAGCAGCTTAGGCCGGGACACCAGGGCCCAGTACTTC.

The rearrangement joins TRBV5-6 to TRBJ2-5; D gene unclear. The CDR3 spans 13 residues. CDR1 is SGHDT and CDR2 is YYEEEE in the germline V gene. Trimming pared 7 bases from V and 0 bases from J, leaving 10 bases between. The CDR3, as DNA: TGTGCCAGCTCTTCCCAGAACCAAGAGACCCAGTACTTC. Its protein is CASSSQNQETQYF. The entire variable domain, with the rest obtained from reference TRBV5-6 and TRBJ2-5, is as follows: DAGVTQSPTHLIKTRGQQVTLRCSPKSGHDTVSWYQQALGQGPQFIFQYYEEEERQRGNFPDRFSGHQFPNYSSELNVNALLLGDSALYLCASSSQNQETQYFGPGTRLLVL.

In its sample, this clone was seen once. The genes are TRBV7-9 and TRBJ2-1, with TRBD2 identical over 8 bases. V dropped 3 bases and J dropped 5; count of bases not matched to a gene: 6. This CDR3 has 15 residues. CDR1 is SEHNR, CDR2 FQNEAQ, per germline (reference sequence). In DNA form, the CDR3 reads TGTGCCAGCAGCTTGGGCGGGAGGCAAAACAATGAGCAGTTCTTC. This translates into CASSLGGRQNNEQFF.

The gene calls are TRBV28 and TRBJ1-5; TRBD1 aligns across 7 bases. The CDR3 consists of 15 residues. Germline loops: CDR1 MDHEN, CDR2 SYDVKM. J was trimmed by 1 base and V by 4 bases; bases with no gene match: 4. CDR3 amino acids: CASSSWDRSNQPQHF. CDR3 DNA: TGTGCCAGCAGTTCTTGGGACAGAAGCAATCAGCCCCAGCATTTT.

The genes are TRBV3-1 (or the pseudogene TRBV3-2) and TRBJ1-2, with D uncertain. CDR3 size: 15 residues. The V gene's germline CDR1 is LGHDT and CDR2 YNNKEL (reference sequence). With 4 bases removed from V and 7 bases from J, the gap between germline ends came to 19 bases. CDR3 residues: CASSPPAYGVGGYTF. The CDR3 DNA reads TGTGCCAGCAGCCCCCCCGCGTACGGGGTCGGTGGCTACACCTTC.

This chain uses TRBV9 with TRBJ1-1; 8 bases match TRBD1. The CDR3 extends over 15 amino acids. J gave up 0 bases and V 2 bases, and 3 bases lay outside the gene matches. Germline V gene sequence: CDR1 SGDLS, CDR2 YYNGEE. The DNA of the CDR3 is TGTGCCAGCAGCGTTGACAGGGGCTTGAACACTGAAGCTTTCTTT. Amino acid sequence: CASSVDRGLNTEAFF. The full variable domain, with the rest looked up from reference TRBV9 and TRBJ1-1, is DSGVTQTPKHLITATGQRVTLRCSPRSGDLSVYWYQQSLDQGLQFLIQYYNGEERAKGNILERFSAQQFPDLHSELNLSSLELGDSALYFCASSVDRGLNTEAFFGQGTRLTVV.

This clone has only one observation. The chain has TRBV7-9 and TRBJ2-5; TRBD1 matches at 9 bases. The germline V gene has CDR1 SEHNR and CDR2 FQNEAQ (reference sequence). V lost 3 bases to trimming and J lost 5 bases; unmatched junction nucleotides: 4. The CDR3 is made up of 14 amino acids. CDR3 amino acids: CASSLGQGWETQYF. DNA for the CDR3: TGTGCCAGCAGCTTGGGACAGGGCTGGGAGACCCAGTACTTC.

The chain carries TRBV7-8 and TRBJ2-2; 8 nucleotides agree with TRBD2. Germline loops: CDR1 SGHVS, CDR2 FQNEAQ. Germline trimming cut 1 base from V and 6 bases from J; bases unmatched to any gene: 10. The CDR3 runs to 17 residues. In DNA form, the CDR3 reads TGTGCCAGCAGCTTAGTGATTGGCGGGGGGCTATCCGGGGAGCTGTTTTTT. This encodes CASSLVIGGGLSGELFF.